This TCR beta chain was documented in a study of blood T cell repertoires in COVID-19. The length of the CDR3 is 11 residues. V was cut by 5 bases and J by 5 bases, with 7 bases left in between. Per the germline V gene, CDR1 is SGHRS and CDR2 is YFSETQ. Repertoires were generated with immunoSEQ multiplex PCR, while TCRdb's copy carries only in-frame clones and drops some. The sample gives some 250,000 clones, around 88% of which show up once; around 2.9% is in the top ten. The sequencing input was peripheral blood. The receptor was isolated from a young woman who had recovered from COVID-19. The chain links TRBV5-1 to TRBJ1-2; a possible D gene is TRBD1 (5 bases). CDR3 DNA: TGCGCCAGCAGTGGGGGGTATGGCTACACCTTC. Amino acid sequence: CASSGGYGYTF.